The source of this T cell receptor (beta chain) is a study of cytomegalovirus exposure and HLA in healthy donors. V shed 0 bases and J 0 bases; nucleotides not matched to a gene: 7. CDR1 is SGHVS and CDR2 is FQNEAQ in the germline V gene. This CDR3 spans 17 amino acids. The study ran its PCR with 60 Vbeta and 13 Jbeta primers. Assay used: immunoSEQ multiplex PCR; TCRdb lists only in-frame clones, some missing. The table records 90,000 to 140,000 clones, 83% of them present only once. The chain has TRBV7-8 and TRBJ2-5; 7 bases align to TRBD1. This TCR derives from a man aged 18 to 35 in good health and CMV-seronegative. Source material: PBMCs. CDR3 sequence (DNA): TGTGCCAGCAGCTTAGCGTATCGGGACAGCGACCAAGAGACCCAGTACTTC. It is translated as CASSLAYRDSDQETQYF. The whole variable domain, filled in from reference TRBV7-8 and TRBJ2-5, reads GAGVSQSPRYKVAKRGQDVALRCDPISGHVSLFWYQQALGQGPEFLTYFQNEAQLDKSGLPSDRFFAERPEGSVSTLKIQRTQQEDSAVYLCASSLAYRDSDQETQYFGPGTRLLVL.